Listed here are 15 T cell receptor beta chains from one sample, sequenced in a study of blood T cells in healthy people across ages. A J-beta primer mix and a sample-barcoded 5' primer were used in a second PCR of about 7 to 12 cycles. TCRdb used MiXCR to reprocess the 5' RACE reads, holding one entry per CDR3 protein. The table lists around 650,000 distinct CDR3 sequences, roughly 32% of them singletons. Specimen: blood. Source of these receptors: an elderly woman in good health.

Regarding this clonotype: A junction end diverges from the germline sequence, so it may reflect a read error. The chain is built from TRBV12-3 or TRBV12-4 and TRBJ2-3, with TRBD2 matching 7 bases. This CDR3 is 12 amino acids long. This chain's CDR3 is CASSRLADAQYF. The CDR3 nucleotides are TGTGCCAGCAGTCGACTAGCAGATGCGCAATATTTT.

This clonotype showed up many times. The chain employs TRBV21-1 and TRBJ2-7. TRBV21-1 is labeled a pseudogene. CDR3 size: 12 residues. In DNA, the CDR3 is TGTGCCAGCAGCAAAGTGTTCTACGAGCAGTACTTC. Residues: CASSKVFYEQYF.

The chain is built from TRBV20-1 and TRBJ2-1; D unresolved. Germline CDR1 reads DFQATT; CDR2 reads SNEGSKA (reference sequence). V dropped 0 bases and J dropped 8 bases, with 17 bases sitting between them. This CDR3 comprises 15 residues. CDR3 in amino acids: CSARDRSVSFDEQFF. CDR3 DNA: TGCAGTGCTAGAGATCGTAGTGTGAGTTTTGATGAGCAGTTCTTC.

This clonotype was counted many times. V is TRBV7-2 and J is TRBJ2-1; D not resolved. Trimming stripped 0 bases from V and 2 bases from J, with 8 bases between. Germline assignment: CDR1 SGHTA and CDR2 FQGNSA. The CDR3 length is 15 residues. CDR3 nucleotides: TGTGCCAGCAGCTTAGCGCTAGGGCCCTACAATGAGCAGTTCTTC. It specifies CASSLALGPYNEQFF.

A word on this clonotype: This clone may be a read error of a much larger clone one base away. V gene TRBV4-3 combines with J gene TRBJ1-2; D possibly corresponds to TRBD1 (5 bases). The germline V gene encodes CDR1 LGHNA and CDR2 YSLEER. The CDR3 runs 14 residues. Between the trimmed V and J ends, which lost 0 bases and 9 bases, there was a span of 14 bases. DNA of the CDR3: TGCGCCAGCAGCCAAGACGGAGGGGAGTATAGCTACACCTTC. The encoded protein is CASSQDGGEYSYTF.

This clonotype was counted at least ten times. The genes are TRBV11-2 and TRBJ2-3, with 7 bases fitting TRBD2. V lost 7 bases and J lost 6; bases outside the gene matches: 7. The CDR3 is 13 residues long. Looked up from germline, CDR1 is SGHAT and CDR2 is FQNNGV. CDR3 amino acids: CASTWGGGDTQYF. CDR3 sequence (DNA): TGTGCCAGCACCTGGGGCGGGGGTGATACGCAGTATTTT. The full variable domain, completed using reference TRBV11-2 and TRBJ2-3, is EAGVAQSPRYKIIEKRQSVAFWCNPISGHATLYWYQQILGQGPKLLIQFQNNGVVDDSQLPKDRFSAERLKGVDSTLKIQPAKLEDSAVYLCASTWGGGDTQYFGPGTRLTVL.

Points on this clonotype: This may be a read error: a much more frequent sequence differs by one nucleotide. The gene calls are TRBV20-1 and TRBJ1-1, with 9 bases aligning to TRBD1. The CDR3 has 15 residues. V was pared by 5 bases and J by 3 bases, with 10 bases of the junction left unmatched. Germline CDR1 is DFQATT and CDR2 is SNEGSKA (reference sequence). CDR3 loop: CSAPTGTGMDTEAFF. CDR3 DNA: TGCAGTGCTCCCACCGGGACAGGGATGGACACTGAAGCTTTCTTT.

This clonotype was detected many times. CDR3 nucleotides: TGTGCCATCAGTGACCTCCCGGATACGCAGTATTTT. Encoded protein: CAISDLPDTQYF. The chain carries TRBV10-3 and TRBJ2-3; no firm D call. Trimming cost V 3 bases and J 6 bases, with 7 bases left between them. CDR3 length: 12 residues. Looked up from germline, CDR1 is ENHRY and CDR2 is SYGVKD.

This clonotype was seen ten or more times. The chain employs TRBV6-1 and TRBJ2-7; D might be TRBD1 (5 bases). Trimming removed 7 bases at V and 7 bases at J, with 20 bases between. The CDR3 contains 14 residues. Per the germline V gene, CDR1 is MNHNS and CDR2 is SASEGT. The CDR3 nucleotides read TGTGCCAGCATCGAAAGGCCAGGGTTTGTTGAGCAGTACTTC. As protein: CASIERPGFVEQYF.

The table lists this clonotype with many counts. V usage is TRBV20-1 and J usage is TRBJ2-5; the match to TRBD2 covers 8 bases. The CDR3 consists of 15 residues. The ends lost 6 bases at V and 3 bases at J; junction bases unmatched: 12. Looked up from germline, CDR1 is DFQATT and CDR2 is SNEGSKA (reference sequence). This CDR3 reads CSAQVPAGAEETQYF. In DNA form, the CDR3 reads TGCAGTGCCCAGGTACCAGCGGGGGCGGAAGAGACCCAGTACTTC.

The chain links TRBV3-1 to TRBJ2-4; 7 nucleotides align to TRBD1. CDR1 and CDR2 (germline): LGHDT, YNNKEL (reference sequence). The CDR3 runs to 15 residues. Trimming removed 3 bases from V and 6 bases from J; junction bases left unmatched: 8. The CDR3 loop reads CASSHETGITNIQYF. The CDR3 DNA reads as TGTGCCAGCAGCCACGAGACAGGGATTACAAACATTCAGTACTTC.

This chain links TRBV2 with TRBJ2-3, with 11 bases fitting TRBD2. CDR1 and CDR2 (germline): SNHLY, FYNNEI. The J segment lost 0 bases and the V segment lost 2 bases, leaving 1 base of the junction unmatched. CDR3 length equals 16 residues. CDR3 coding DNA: TGTGCCAGCAGTGAAATAGCGGGGGGGAGCACAGATACGCAGTATTTT. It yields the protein CASSEIAGGSTDTQYF.

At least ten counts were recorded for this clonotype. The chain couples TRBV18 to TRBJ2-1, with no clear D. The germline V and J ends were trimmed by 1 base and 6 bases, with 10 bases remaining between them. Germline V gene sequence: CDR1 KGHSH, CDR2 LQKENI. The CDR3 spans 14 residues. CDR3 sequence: CASSPLQESNEQFF. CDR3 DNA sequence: TGTGCCAGCTCACCACTCCAGGAGTCCAATGAGCAGTTCTTC.

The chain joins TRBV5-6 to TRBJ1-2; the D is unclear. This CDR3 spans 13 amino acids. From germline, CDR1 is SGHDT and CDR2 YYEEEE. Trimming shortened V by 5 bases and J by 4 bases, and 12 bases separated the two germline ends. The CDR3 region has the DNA TGTGCCAGCAGGTTTCGGAGGGTCTATGGCTACACCTTC. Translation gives CASRFRRVYGYTF.

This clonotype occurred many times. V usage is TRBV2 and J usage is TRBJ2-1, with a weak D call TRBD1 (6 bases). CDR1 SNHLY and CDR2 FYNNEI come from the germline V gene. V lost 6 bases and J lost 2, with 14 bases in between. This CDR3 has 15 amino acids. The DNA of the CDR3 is TGTGCCAGCAGACCACAGGGAGCTGCCTACAATGAGCAGTTCTTC. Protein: CASRPQGAAYNEQFF.